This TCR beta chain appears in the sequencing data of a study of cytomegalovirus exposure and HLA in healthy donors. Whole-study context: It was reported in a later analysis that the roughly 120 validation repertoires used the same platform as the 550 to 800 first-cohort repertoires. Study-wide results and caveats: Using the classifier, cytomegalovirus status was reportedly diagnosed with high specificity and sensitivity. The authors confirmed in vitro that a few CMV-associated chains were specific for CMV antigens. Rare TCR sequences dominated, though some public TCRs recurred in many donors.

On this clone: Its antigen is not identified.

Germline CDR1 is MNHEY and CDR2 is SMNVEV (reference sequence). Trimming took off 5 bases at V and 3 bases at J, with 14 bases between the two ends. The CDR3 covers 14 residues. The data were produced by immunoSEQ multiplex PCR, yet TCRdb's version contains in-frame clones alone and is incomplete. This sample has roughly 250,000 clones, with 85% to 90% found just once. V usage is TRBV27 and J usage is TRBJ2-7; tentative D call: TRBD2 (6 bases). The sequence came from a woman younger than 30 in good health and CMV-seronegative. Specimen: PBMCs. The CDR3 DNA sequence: TGTGCCAGCAGTCCAGGGACTTTCCTCTACGAGCAGTACTTC. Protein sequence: CASSPGTFLYEQYF.